This TCR beta chain was profiled in a study of blood T cell repertoires in COVID-19. Across the whole study: PBMCs, B-cell-depleted T cells, or T cells were the source of the cDNA or gDNA that made up the material.

Enrolled through a virtual design, the participants were between roughly 18 and 100 years of age and came from 24 US areas. Participants' reported clinical history set cohort assignment. There are 12 residues in the CDR3. Germline V gene data show CDR1 as MNHEY and CDR2 as SMNVEV (reference sequence). Between the trimmed V and J ends, which lost 6 bases and 7 bases, there was a span of 12 bases. As originally analysed: Amplification of reference gene primers provided the estimated nucleated cell counts. This table comes from immunoSEQ multiplex PCR, and its TCRdb copy is limited to in-frame clones, with some not included. V and J calls and clone size are those listed in that table; D and trimming were worked out from the DNA. The table has 400,000 or so clones, approximately 86% seen once.

The chain uses TRBV27 and TRBJ1-1; D is possibly TRBD1 (5 bases). The sequenced sample consisted of PBMCs or T cells enriched from blood (not recorded which). The clonotype was recovered from a woman in her thirties or forties with acute COVID-19. The DNA of the CDR3 is TGTGCCAGCAGGTCAACAGGCTTTGAAGCTTTCTTT. As protein: CASRSTGFEAFF.